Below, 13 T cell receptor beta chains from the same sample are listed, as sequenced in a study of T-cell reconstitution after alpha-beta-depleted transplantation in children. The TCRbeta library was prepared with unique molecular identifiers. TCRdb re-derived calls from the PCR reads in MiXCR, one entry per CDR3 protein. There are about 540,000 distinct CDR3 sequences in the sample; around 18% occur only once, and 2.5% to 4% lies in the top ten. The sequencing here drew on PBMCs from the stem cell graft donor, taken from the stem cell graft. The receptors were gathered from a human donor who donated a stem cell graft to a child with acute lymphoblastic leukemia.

The CDR3 bases are TGCAGTGCTAGAATATCCAGGGGGAGGGATCAGCCCCAGCATTTT. Protein sequence: CSARISRGRDQPQHF. The chain has TRBV20-1 and TRBJ1-5; the match to TRBD1 covers 7 bases. CDR1 is DFQATT and CDR2 is SNEGSKA in the germline V gene (reference sequence). J gave up 5 bases and V 2 bases, and 9 bases lay outside the gene matches. This CDR3 comprises 15 residues.

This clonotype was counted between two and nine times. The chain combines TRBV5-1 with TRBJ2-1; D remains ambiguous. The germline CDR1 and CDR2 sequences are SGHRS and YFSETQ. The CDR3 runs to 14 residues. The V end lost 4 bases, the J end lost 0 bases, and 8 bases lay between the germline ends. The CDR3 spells CASSPDGSYNEQFF. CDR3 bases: TGCGCCAGCAGCCCGGACGGCTCCTACAATGAGCAGTTCTTC. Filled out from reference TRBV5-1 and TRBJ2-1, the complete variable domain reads KAGVTQTPRYLIKTRGQQVTLSCSPISGHRSVSWYQQTPGQGLQFLFEYFSETQRNKGNFPGRFSGRQFSNSRSEMNVSTLELGDSALYLCASSPDGSYNEQFFGPGTRLTVL.

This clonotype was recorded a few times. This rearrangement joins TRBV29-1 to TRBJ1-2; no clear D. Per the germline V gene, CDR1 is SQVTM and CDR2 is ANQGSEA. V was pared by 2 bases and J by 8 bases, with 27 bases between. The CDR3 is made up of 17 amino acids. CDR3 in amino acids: CSVESREEGAGLRGYTF. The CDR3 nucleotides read TGCAGCGTTGAAAGTCGGGAAGAGGGCGCCGGATTGAGGGGCTACACCTTC.

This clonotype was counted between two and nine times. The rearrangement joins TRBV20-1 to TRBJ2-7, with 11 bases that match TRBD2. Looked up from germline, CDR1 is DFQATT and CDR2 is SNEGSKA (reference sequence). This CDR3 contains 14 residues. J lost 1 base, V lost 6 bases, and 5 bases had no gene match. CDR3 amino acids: CSAELAGVSYEQYF. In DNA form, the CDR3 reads TGCAGTGCAGAACTAGCGGGAGTTTCCTACGAGCAGTACTTC.

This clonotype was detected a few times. CDR3 sequence reads: CASSVDIAGSYNEQFF. In nucleotides, the CDR3 is TGTGCCAGCAGCGTAGACATAGCGGGCTCCTACAATGAGCAGTTCTTC. V and J are TRBV9 and TRBJ2-1, with 7 bases matching TRBD2. CDR1 and CDR2 (germline): SGDLS, YYNGEE. The CDR3 totals 16 residues. V lost 0 bases to trimming and J lost 0 bases; unmatched junction nucleotides: 3.

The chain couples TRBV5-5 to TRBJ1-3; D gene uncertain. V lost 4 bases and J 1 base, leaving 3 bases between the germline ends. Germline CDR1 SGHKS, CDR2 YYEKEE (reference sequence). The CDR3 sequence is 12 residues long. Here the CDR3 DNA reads TGTGCCAGCAGCACTTCTGGAAACACCATATATTTT. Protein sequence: CASSTSGNTIYF.

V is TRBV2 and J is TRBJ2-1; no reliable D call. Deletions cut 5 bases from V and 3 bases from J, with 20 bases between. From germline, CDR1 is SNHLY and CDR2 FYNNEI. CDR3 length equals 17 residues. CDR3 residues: CASSPWSSGFDYNEQFF. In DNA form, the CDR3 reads TGTGCCAGCAGTCCATGGTCTTCCGGGTTCGACTACAATGAGCAGTTCTTC.

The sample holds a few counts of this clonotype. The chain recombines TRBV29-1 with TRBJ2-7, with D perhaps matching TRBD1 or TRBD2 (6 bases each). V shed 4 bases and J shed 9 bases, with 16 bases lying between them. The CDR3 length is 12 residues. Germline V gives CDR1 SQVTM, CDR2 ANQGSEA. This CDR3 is CSVGGTQLGQYF. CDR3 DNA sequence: TGCAGCGTTGGCGGGACACAACTCGGGCAGTACTTC.

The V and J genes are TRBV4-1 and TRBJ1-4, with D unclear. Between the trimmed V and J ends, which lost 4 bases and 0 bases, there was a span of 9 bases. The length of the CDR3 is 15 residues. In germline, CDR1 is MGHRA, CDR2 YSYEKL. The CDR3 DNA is TGCGCCAGCAGCCGCCTATTAGCAACTAATGAAAAACTGTTTTTT. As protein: CASSRLLATNEKLFF.

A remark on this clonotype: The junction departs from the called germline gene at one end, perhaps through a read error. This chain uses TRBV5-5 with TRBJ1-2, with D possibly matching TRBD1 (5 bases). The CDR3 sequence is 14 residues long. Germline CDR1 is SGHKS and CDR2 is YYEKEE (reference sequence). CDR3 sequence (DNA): TGCGCCAGCAGCTTGGCTTGGGGGGACTATGGCTACACCTTC. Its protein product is CASSLAWGDYGYTF.

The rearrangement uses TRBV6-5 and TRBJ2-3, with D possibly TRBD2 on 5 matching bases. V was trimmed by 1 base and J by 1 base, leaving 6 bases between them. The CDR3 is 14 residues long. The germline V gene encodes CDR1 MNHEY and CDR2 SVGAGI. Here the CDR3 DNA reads TGTGCCAGCAGTTACTTGAGGGGCACAGATACGCAGTATTTT. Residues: CASSYLRGTDTQYF.

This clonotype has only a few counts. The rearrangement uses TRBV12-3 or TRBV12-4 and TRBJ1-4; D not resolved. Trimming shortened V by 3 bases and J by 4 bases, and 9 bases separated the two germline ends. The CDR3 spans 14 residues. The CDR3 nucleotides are TGTGCCAGCAGTTTTGGTAGGCTTAATGAAAAACTGTTTTTT. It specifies CASSFGRLNEKLFF.

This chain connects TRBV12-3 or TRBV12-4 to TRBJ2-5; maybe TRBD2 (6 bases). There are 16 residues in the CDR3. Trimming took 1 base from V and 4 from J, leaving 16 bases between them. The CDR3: CASSLESGRGGETQYF. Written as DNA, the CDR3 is TGTGCCAGCAGTTTAGAGTCCGGGCGGGGAGGAGAGACCCAGTACTTC.